The T cell receptor (beta chain) described here comes from a study of T-cell reconstitution after alpha-beta-depleted transplantation in children. The library targeted TCRbeta and was prepared with unique molecular identifiers. TCRdb re-called the PCR reads through MiXCR, storing one row per CDR3 protein. The data contain over 200,000 distinct CDR3 sequences, approximately 10% of them seen just once; the ten biggest clones take up around 6%. This clonotype was detected ten times or more. The sample here was PBMCs from the stem cell graft donor, taken from the stem cell graft. The source is a human donor who donated a stem cell graft to a child with acute lymphoblastic leukemia.

DNA of the CDR3: TGTGCCAGCAGCCCGGTAGATACGCAGTATTTT. Translating it yields CASSPVDTQYF. This rearrangement joins TRBV5-5 to TRBJ2-3; no clear D. The CDR3 length is 11 residues. V was cut by 4 bases and J by 5 bases, with 5 bases left in between. Germline V gives CDR1 SGHKS, CDR2 YYEKEE (reference sequence).